One sample yielded the 21 T cell receptor beta chains listed below, sequenced in a study of cytomegalovirus exposure and HLA in healthy donors. The PCR contained 60 Vbeta and 13 Jbeta primers. Assay: immunoSEQ multiplex PCR; the TCRdb copy retains only in-frame clones and omits some. Seen here are 150,000 to 200,000 clones, 78% observed once, and the top ten hold around 6.1%. Sequenced material: PBMCs. The source of these receptors is a woman aged 30 to 39 in good health and CMV-seropositive.

The CDR3: CASSLEVSAGADTQYF. For the CDR3, the DNA is TGTGCCAGCAGCCTGGAGGTTTCGGCGGGGGCAGATACGCAGTATTTT. The chain couples TRBV4-2 to TRBJ2-3; 7 nucleotides line up with TRBD2. This CDR3 comprises 16 residues. Germline values: CDR1 LGHNA, CDR2 YNFKEQ. After removal of 4 bases from V and 4 bases from J, the junction contained 11 bases not matched to a gene.

The V and J genes are TRBV19 and TRBJ2-5; D call uncertain. The V gene lost 0 bases and the J gene lost 3 bases, with 5 bases spanning the gap. The V gene's germline CDR1 is LNHDA and CDR2 SQIVND (reference sequence). CDR3 length: 13 amino acids. The CDR3 region is CASSIDLEETQYF. DNA of the CDR3: TGTGCCAGTAGTATAGATCTCGAAGAGACCCAGTACTTC.

This clone was detected only once. The chain uses TRBV18 and TRBJ2-3, with 9 bases fitting TRBD1. J lost 4 bases, V lost 6 bases, and 8 bases had no gene match. Germline V gene lookup returns CDR1 KGHSH and CDR2 LQKENI. The CDR3 is made up of 15 amino acids. CDR3 in DNA: TGTGCCAGCTCCCTACAGGGGGCGGGCGCAGATACGCAGTATTTT. Protein: CASSLQGAGADTQYF.

The CDR3 coding sequence is TGTGCCAGCATTCCGGGACAGGGGTACAATGAGCAGTTCTTC. Translation gives CASIPGQGYNEQFF. The chain links TRBV28 to TRBJ2-1, with TRBD1 matching over 10 bases. The germline CDR1 and CDR2 sequences are MDHEN and SYDVKM. The CDR3 is 14 amino acids. The ends lost 7 bases at V and 4 bases at J; junction bases unmatched: 4.

The chain recombines TRBV19 with TRBJ1-2, with 9 bases lining up with TRBD1. The CDR3 is made up of 13 amino acids. Germline CDR1 and CDR2: LNHDA and SQIVND (reference sequence). The V gene end was trimmed by 9 bases and the J gene end by 0 bases; junction bases not matched to a gene: 2. The CDR3 reads CASRDRANYGYTF. CDR3 sequence (DNA): TGTGCCAGCCGGGACAGGGCTAACTATGGCTACACCTTC.

The V call is TRBV28, the J call TRBJ2-3; 7 bases fit TRBD2. CDR1 MDHEN and CDR2 SYDVKM come from the germline V gene. CDR3 length: 15 amino acids. Unmatched junction bases numbered 5, after V lost 5 bases and J lost 0 bases. In nucleotides, the CDR3 is TGTGCCAGCAGTCCGCAGGGACTAAGCACAGATACGCAGTATTTT. Translation: CASSPQGLSTDTQYF.

The chain has TRBV15 and TRBJ1-2, with D possibly matching TRBD1 (5 bases). Germline V gene sequence: CDR1 LNHNV, CDR2 YYDKDF (reference sequence). The CDR3 is made up of 16 amino acids. The V end was cut by 0 bases, the J end by 3 bases, with 14 bases between. The CDR3, as DNA: TGTGCCACCAGCAGAGATCTTAGGGGCCGGGACTATGGCTACACCTTC. As protein: CATSRDLRGRDYGYTF.

The J gene is TRBJ2-5, the V gene TRBV15; D call uncertain. V lost 0 bases to trimming and J lost 5 bases, with 13 bases between them. The length of the CDR3 is 15 residues. Looked up from germline, CDR1 is LNHNV and CDR2 is YYDKDF (reference sequence). CDR3 in amino acids: CATSRDVPNEETQYF. CDR3 coding DNA: TGTGCCACCAGCAGAGATGTACCTAACGAGGAGACCCAGTACTTC.

The chain recombines TRBV28 with TRBJ2-3; 9 bases are shared with TRBD2. Germline lookup yields CDR1 MDHEN and CDR2 SYDVKM. The J segment lost 4 bases and the V segment lost 1 base, leaving 0 bases of the junction unmatched. The CDR3 sequence is 14 residues long. The CDR3 bases are TGTGCCAGCAGTTTATCTAGCGGGGCAGATACGCAGTATTTT. Residues: CASSLSSGADTQYF.

The chain uses TRBV4-1 and TRBJ2-5; TRBD2 aligns across 8 bases. The DNA matches TRBJ2-7 better at its end, which makes the J call doubtful. The CDR3 is 19 residues long. Germline CDR1 and CDR2: MGHRA and YSYEKL. CDR3 sequence (DNA): TGCGCCAGCAGCCACCTTTATCGGCCTGTAGCGGGGAGGACCTACGAGCAGTACTTC. It yields the protein CASSHLYRPVAGRTYEQYF.

The chain combines TRBV19 with TRBJ2-3; 12 bases agree with TRBD2. With V trimmed by 5 bases and J by 2 bases, 5 bases remained unmatched. Germline V gene lookup returns CDR1 LNHDA and CDR2 SQIVND (reference sequence). CDR3 length: 16 amino acids. The CDR3 spells CASSWTSGANTDTQYF. CDR3 sequence (DNA): TGTGCCAGTAGTTGGACTAGCGGGGCTAACACAGATACGCAGTATTTT. The full variable domain, completed using reference TRBV19 and TRBJ2-3, is DGGITQSPKYLFRKEGQNVTLSCEQNLNHDAMYWYRQDPGQGLRLIYYSQIVNDFQKGDIAEGYSVSREKKESFPLTVTSAQKNPTAFYLCASSWTSGANTDTQYFGPGTRLTVL.

The chain has TRBV27 and TRBJ2-1, with D possibly matching TRBD1 (6 bases). CDR3 length: 18 amino acids. Germline V CDR1 and CDR2: MNHEY, SMNVEV (reference sequence). V lost 1 base and J lost 5, with 21 bases in between. CDR3 amino acids: CASSLFVPGMTGDNEQFF. The DNA for the CDR3 is TGTGCCAGCAGTTTATTCGTGCCGGGGATGACAGGCGACAATGAGCAGTTCTTC.

A single count supports this clone. The rearrangement links TRBV10-2 to TRBJ2-5; no clear D gene. The V end was cut by 0 bases, the J end by 5 bases, with 13 bases between. The CDR3 sequence is 15 residues long. Per the germline V gene, CDR1 is WSHSY and CDR2 is SAAADI. CDR3 DNA sequence: TGCGCCAGCAGTGAGTCGATCCGAGGAAGGGAGACCCAGTACTTC. Amino acid sequence: CASSESIRGRETQYF.

The V gene is TRBV7-9, the J gene TRBJ1-1; no firm D call. Germline V gene lookup returns CDR1 SEHNR and CDR2 FQNEAQ (reference sequence). V was clipped by 4 bases and J by 6 bases, with 18 bases between them. This CDR3 has 15 residues. CDR3 in amino acids: CASSSLVTARAEAFF. The CDR3 DNA is TGTGCCAGCAGCTCCCTAGTAACCGCCCGGGCTGAAGCTTTCTTT.

This rearrangement joins TRBV27 to TRBJ1-2; a weak D match, TRBD1 (6 bases). Germline CDR1 MNHEY, CDR2 SMNVEV (reference sequence). V was pared by 7 bases and J by 10 bases, with 22 bases between. The length of the CDR3 is 14 residues. The CDR3 region is CASNPTGTLVDYTF. The DNA of the CDR3 is TGTGCCAGCAATCCCACCGGGACACTTGTCGACTACACCTTC.

This chain connects TRBV2 to TRBJ1-2, with D hard to call. V shed 7 bases and J shed 6 bases, with 12 bases lying between them. CDR1 and CDR2 (germline): SNHLY, FYNNEI. This CDR3 contains 12 residues. CDR3 loop: CASTVPGDGYTF. CDR3 DNA: TGTGCCAGCACCGTGCCCGGGGATGGCTACACCTTC.

The chain uses TRBV19 and TRBJ2-2; 8 positions agree with TRBD1. This CDR3 is 15 amino acids long. Looked up from germline, CDR1 is LNHDA and CDR2 is SQIVND (reference sequence). V shed 0 bases, J shed 7 bases, and the junction held 4 bases outside the gene matches. As DNA, the CDR3 is TGTGCCAGTAGTATAGACAGGGGGCTGGACGGGGAGCTGTTTTTT. Translation gives CASSIDRGLDGELFF.

This clone has a handful of counts. The V gene is TRBV29-1, the J gene TRBJ1-4; no firm D call. Germline V gene data show CDR1 as SQVTM and CDR2 as ANQGSEA. The CDR3 consists of 14 residues. With 2 bases removed from V and 3 bases from J, the gap between germline ends came to 10 bases. This chain's CDR3 is CSVEPPGSNEKLFF. CDR3 in DNA: TGCAGCGTTGAACCACCGGGATCTAATGAAAAACTGTTTTTT.

V is TRBV7-9 and J is TRBJ2-2; 7 nucleotides agree with TRBD2. V was pared by 8 bases and J by 0 bases, with 6 bases of the junction left unmatched. The CDR3 has 15 amino acids. CDR1 SEHNR and CDR2 FQNEAQ come from the germline V gene (reference sequence). The CDR3 DNA reads as TGTGCCAGCGTCTCGGGACTACCGAACACCGGGGAGCTGTTTTTT. Amino acids: CASVSGLPNTGELFF. Full variable domain (rest looked up from reference TRBV7-9 and TRBJ2-2): DTGVSQNPRHKITKRGQNVTFRCDPISEHNRLYWYRQTLGQGPEFLTYFQNEAQLEKSRLLSDRFSAERPKGSFSTLEIQRTEQGDSAMYLCASVSGLPNTGELFFGEGSRLTVL.

This chain uses TRBV11-2 with TRBJ2-7; tentatively, D is TRBD2 (5 bases). The CDR3 spans 16 residues. Trimming shortened V by 5 bases and J by 0 bases, and 17 bases separated the two germline ends. Germline CDR1 reads SGHAT; CDR2 reads FQNNGV. The CDR3 protein is CASSPVAGRGSYEQYF. CDR3 in DNA: TGTGCCAGCAGCCCGGTTGCGGGTCGGGGCTCCTACGAGCAGTACTTC. Variable domain in full (rest from reference TRBV11-2 and TRBJ2-7): EAGVAQSPRYKIIEKRQSVAFWCNPISGHATLYWYQQILGQGPKLLIQFQNNGVVDDSQLPKDRFSAERLKGVDSTLKIQPAKLEDSAVYLCASSPVAGRGSYEQYFGPGTRLTVT.

The rearrangement links TRBV12-5 to TRBJ2-2, with 9 positions matching TRBD2. J lost 5 bases, V lost 1 base, and 8 bases had no gene match. The CDR3 has 17 residues. Germline loops: CDR1 LGHNT, CDR2 FRNRAP. The CDR3 protein is CASGLDFAGGKTGELFF. The CDR3 DNA reads TGTGCTAGTGGTTTGGATTTTGCGGGAGGGAAGACCGGGGAGCTGTTTTTT.